This T cell receptor beta chain was captured by sequencing in a study of neurological immune-mediated disorders. General study points: Falling below healthy controls, multiple sclerosis showed the least TCR clonal expansion, while HTLV-1-associated myelopathy showed the most.

As for time point: longitudinal time-point 2. The V end lost 7 bases, the J end lost 0 bases, and 10 bases lay between the germline ends. CDR3 size: 15 residues. In germline, CDR1 is SGHVS, CDR2 FNYEAQ. Each TCR transcript was tagged with a 10-nucleotide random UMI during 5'RACE. Over 190 million TCR-beta sequences (from 15-18 subjects) were yielded by each sequencing run. From the 5' RACE reads, TCRdb called clonotypes with MiXCR, one entry per CDR3 protein. The data contain over 75,000 distinct CDR3 sequences, 5% to 6.5% of them singletons. In the case of this clonotype: Its specificity is unknown.

Sequences were obtained from PBMCs. The V and J genes are TRBV7-6 and TRBJ1-6, with D possibly being TRBD1 (6 bases). The source is a woman aged 55 to 70 with multiple sclerosis. CDR3 nucleotides: TGTGCCAGCAAGGACAGTAGCTCCTATAATTCACCCCTCCACTTT. It translates to CASKDSSSYNSPLHF.